This passage covers 10 T cell receptor beta chains from one sample sequenced in a study of T cell responses to AZD1222 COVID-19 vaccine. Libraries were prepared by immunoSEQ multiplex PCR; TCRdb keeps only in-frame clonotypes and omits some of them. The sample consists of 98,000 or so clones, about nine tenths of them appearing once. The source was peripheral blood, collected 28 days after the second AZD1222 dose. The receptors come from an adult who received the AZD1222 COVID-19 vaccine.

The chain is built from TRBV27 and TRBJ2-1, with TRBD2 matching over 16 bases. The CDR3 consists of 23 residues. Losses at the gene ends were 4 bases for V and 1 base for J; bases not matched to a gene: 19. Germline CDR1 is MNHEY and CDR2 is SMNVEV (reference sequence). The CDR3 sequence: CASSSSLLSLGLAGGRSYNEQFF. The CDR3 DNA reads TGTGCCAGCAGTTCCTCTTTGTTGTCTTTGGGACTAGCGGGAGGGAGGTCCTACAATGAGCAGTTCTTC.

This clone occurred a few times. The chain links TRBV28 to TRBJ1-5; TRBD1 aligns across 8 bases. This CDR3 has 15 residues. Germline values: CDR1 MDHEN, CDR2 SYDVKM. J gave up 3 bases and V 3 bases, and 4 bases lay outside the gene matches. The CDR3 DNA reads as TGTGCCAGCAGTTTCGGGGACAGGCCCAATCAGCCCCAGCATTTT. Amino acids: CASSFGDRPNQPQHF.

The chain carries TRBV5-1 and TRBJ1-4; 7 bases are shared with TRBD1. The CDR3 is 16 amino acids. The ends lost 4 bases at V and 7 bases at J; junction bases unmatched: 13. CDR1 and CDR2 from the germline V gene are SGHRS and YFSETQ. The CDR3 coding sequence is TGCGCCAGCAGCCGCGGTTCACAGGGGCTGGGTGAAAAACTGTTTTTT. It is translated as CASSRGSQGLGEKLFF.

The V gene is TRBV5-1, the J gene TRBJ1-2; D remains unclear. Germline V CDR1 and CDR2: SGHRS, YFSETQ. V lost 0 bases and J lost 0, with 9 bases in between. The CDR3 has 15 residues. The CDR3: CASSLAQATNYGYTF. The CDR3 nucleotides read TGCGCCAGCAGCTTGGCCCAGGCGACTAACTATGGCTACACCTTC. Variable domain in full (rest from reference TRBV5-1 and TRBJ1-2): KAGVTQTPRYLIKTRGQQVTLSCSPISGHRSVSWYQQTPGQGLQFLFEYFSETQRNKGNFPGRFSGRQFSNSRSEMNVSTLELGDSALYLCASSLAQATNYGYTFGSGTRLTVV.

The chain uses TRBV5-1 and TRBJ1-1; TRBD1 might be the D (6 bases). V was pared by 4 bases and J by 8 bases, with 15 bases between. This CDR3 region has 13 residues. Germline V gives CDR1 SGHRS, CDR2 YFSETQ. CDR3 DNA: TGCGCCAGCAGCCTCGGGGGGGCAGCGGAAGCTTTCTTT. Protein: CASSLGGAAEAFF.

This clone was counted once. V and J are TRBV7-9 and TRBJ2-7; tentatively, D is TRBD1 (5 bases). Germline lookup yields CDR1 SEHNR and CDR2 FQNEAQ (reference sequence). The CDR3 length is 15 residues. The ends were cut back, 5 bases at V and 0 bases at J, with 14 bases in the middle. In DNA form, the CDR3 reads TGTGCCAGCAGCCCGCGGACAAGCAACTCCTACGAGCAGTACTTC. It codes for CASSPRTSNSYEQYF.

The chain recombines TRBV30 with TRBJ1-6; TRBD1 might be the D (5 bases). The CDR3 runs to 16 residues. The germline V gene encodes CDR1 GTSNPN and CDR2 SVGIG (reference sequence). The ends were cut back, 4 bases at V and 0 bases at J, with 13 bases in the middle. The DNA for the CDR3 is TGTGCCTGGACCCTCGCAGGGAGCTCCTATAATTCACCCCTCCACTTT. Protein: CAWTLAGSSYNSPLHF.

This clone was observed a few times. The chain joins TRBV7-3 to TRBJ2-3, with D uncertain. The V and J ends lost 2 bases and 1 base respectively, with 7 bases between them. Germline V gene sequence: CDR1 SGHTA, CDR2 FQGTGA. The CDR3 is 14 amino acids. Written as DNA, the CDR3 is TGTGCCAGCAGCTTACGTCAGGGCACAGATACGCAGTATTTT. Protein sequence: CASSLRQGTDTQYF.

This chain uses TRBV4-1 with TRBJ2-7, with D maybe TRBD2 (6 bases). Germline CDR1 MGHRA, CDR2 YSYEKL. Trimming left V 0 bases short and J 2 bases short, with 11 bases between. The CDR3 loop spans 15 amino acids. The CDR3 is CASSQDRTGAYEQYF. CDR3 bases: TGCGCCAGCAGCCAAGATCGTACGGGGGCCTACGAGCAGTACTTC.

CDR3 amino acids: CASSPEGTGSIKAFF. For the CDR3, the DNA is TGTGCCAGCAGCCCAGAAGGGACAGGAAGTATTAAAGCTTTCTTT. The chain couples TRBV14 to TRBJ1-1, with 8 positions matching TRBD1. The V segment lost 4 bases and the J segment 9 bases; nucleotides outside the gene matches: 13. Germline CDR1 is SGHDN and CDR2 is FVKESK. CDR3 length equals 15 residues.